This T cell receptor beta chain comes out of a study of blood T cell repertoires in COVID-19. Study-level background: The United States, Italy and Spain were the sources of the acute and convalescent COVID-19 samples. The analysed material was cDNA or gDNA that came from T cells, B-cell-depleted T cells, or PBMCs.

In the original analysis: Reference gene primer amplification gave estimated nucleated cell counts. Sequencing used immunoSEQ multiplex PCR; TCRdb keeps in-frame clones, though not all of them. V and J calls and clone size are copied from that table; D and trimming were computed from the DNA. The table lists 95,000 to 150,000 clones, approximately 90% of them singletons. The CDR3 is made up of 13 amino acids. Germline CDR1 MDHEN, CDR2 SYDVKM. V was pared by 11 bases and J by 0 bases, with 10 bases between. The sequenced sample consisted of peripheral blood. The V and J genes are TRBV28 and TRBJ2-2; possible D gene TRBD2, 5 bases. This sequence was found in a human donor in a cohort sampled during active COVID-19. The CDR3 here is CAVNGANTGELFF. Here the CDR3 DNA reads TGTGCCGTGAACGGGGCGAACACCGGGGAGCTGTTTTTT.